The 20 T cell receptor beta chains listed next were all sequenced from one sample in a study of T cells in Graves' hyperthyroidism and ophthalmopathy. RNA transcripts provided the source from which TCR beta CDR3 regions were amplified. TCR CDR3 underwent first-round RT-PCR with the HTBI primer set. TCRdb itself ran the multiplex PCR reads through MiXCR, one entry per CDR3 protein. The sample yields 380,000 or so distinct CDR3 sequences, roughly 14% seen once. The sequencing sample was made of blood. The receptors come from a woman aged 30 to 39 with Graves' hyperthyroidism.

This clonotype came up a few times. The J gene is TRBJ1-5, the V gene TRBV15; D gene uncertain. V lost 3 bases, J lost 6 bases, and 9 bases lay in between. CDR1 is LNHNV and CDR2 is YYDKDF in the germline V gene (reference sequence). The CDR3 sequence is 13 residues long. The DNA for the CDR3 is TGTGCCACCAGCAGTACTTTTGTTCAGCCCCAGCATTTT. Translating gives CATSSTFVQPQHF.

This chain joins TRBV7-2 and TRBJ1-1; D may be TRBD1 (6 bases). This CDR3 has 17 amino acids. V was clipped by 0 bases and J by 3 bases, with 17 bases between them. Germline-derived CDR1 and CDR2 are SGHTA and FQGNSA. The CDR3 DNA sequence: TGTGCCAGCAGCTTAGCGGGGGCACGGGGGGCGTACACTGAAGCTTTCTTT. Encoded protein: CASSLAGARGAYTEAFF. Supplemented by reference TRBV7-2 and TRBJ1-1, the full variable domain reads GAGVSQSPSNKVTEKGKDVELRCDPISGHTALYWYRQSLGQGLEFLIYFQGNSAPDKSGLPSDRFSAERTGGSVSTLTIQRTQQEDSAVYLCASSLAGARGAYTEAFFGQGTRLTVV.

This clonotype was counted at least ten times. The V gene is TRBV6-2 or TRBV6-3, the J gene TRBJ1-1; 8 bases are shared with TRBD1. Trimming at V came to 5 bases and at J to 1 base, leaving 6 bases not matched to a gene. CDR1 MNHEY and CDR2 SVGEGT come from the germline V gene. The CDR3 runs 15 residues. CDR3 amino acids: CASSARQGQNTEAFF. As DNA, the CDR3 is TGTGCCAGCAGTGCACGACAGGGGCAGAACACTGAAGCTTTCTTT.

This clonotype was detected only a few times. Relative to the germline gene, one junction end is altered; a read error may explain this. The V and J genes are TRBV15 and TRBJ2-6; D possibly corresponds to TRBD1 (5 bases). Germline CDR1 and CDR2: LNHNV and YYDKDF (reference sequence). The CDR3 is 15 amino acids. In DNA form, the CDR3 reads TGTGCCACCAGCAGAGTAAAGTCTGGGGCCAACGTCCCGACTTTC. Translation gives CATSRVKSGANVPTF.

The rearrangement joins TRBV5-8 to TRBJ1-1; tentatively, D is TRBD1 (6 bases). The germline V gene encodes CDR1 SGHTS and CDR2 YDEGEE. CDR3 length: 12 amino acids. V lost 4 bases, J lost 7 bases, and 11 bases lay in between. The CDR3 loop reads CASSLRQDEAFF. In DNA form, the CDR3 reads TGTGCCAGCAGCCTACGACAGGATGAAGCTTTCTTT.

This clonotype was counted between two and nine times. The CDR3: CSARGIERPTDTQYF. The DNA of the CDR3 is TGCAGTGCTAGAGGTATCGAGCGACCCACAGATACGCAGTATTTT. The chain couples TRBV20-1 to TRBJ2-3; D is ambiguous. V gave up 1 base and J gave up 2 bases, with 13 bases separating them. CDR3 length equals 15 residues. Germline V CDR1 and CDR2: DFQATT, SNEGSKA (reference sequence).

This clonotype was recorded at least ten times. The J gene is TRBJ1-2, the V gene TRBV12-3 or TRBV12-4; D perhaps matches TRBD1 (5 bases). V shed 6 bases and J shed 4 bases, with 12 bases lying between them. There are 13 residues in the CDR3. For the CDR3, the DNA is TGTGCCAGCAGCTCCGGGACGGTCTATGGCTACACCTTC. Protein sequence: CASSSGTVYGYTF.

This clonotype has ten or more counts. The chain is built from TRBV12-3 or TRBV12-4 and TRBJ2-5; 8 bases agree with TRBD2. V shed 3 bases and J 4 bases; nucleotides not matched to a gene: 7. The CDR3 has 15 residues. The CDR3 nucleotides are TGTGCCAGCAGTTTGGCGGGGGGCGGCACAGAGACCCAGTACTTC. It codes for CASSLAGGGTETQYF.

The chain has TRBV16 and TRBJ2-2; D is unclear. Germline CDR1 and CDR2: KGHSY and FQNENV. The CDR3 is 13 amino acids. The germline V and J ends were trimmed by 2 bases and 3 bases, with 4 bases remaining between them. The CDR3 bases are TGTGCCAGCAGCCAAACCCACACCGGGGAGCTGTTTTTT. This encodes CASSQTHTGELFF. The full variable domain, with the rest looked up from reference TRBV16 and TRBJ2-2, is GEEVAQTPKHLVRGEGQKAKLYCAPIKGHSYVFWYQQVLKNEFKFLISFQNENVFDETGMPKERFSAKCLPNSPCSLEIQATKLEDSAVYFCASSQTHTGELFFGEGSRLTVL.

Comment on this clonotype: The junction and the germline gene differ at one end; a read error may be behind it. The chain has TRBV4-2 and TRBJ2-7; D might be TRBD2 (6 bases). The CDR3 is 14 residues long. Per germline, CDR1 LGHNA and CDR2 YNFKEQ. The CDR3 protein is CASSQRLGFYGQYF. In DNA, the CDR3 is TGTGCCAGCAGCCAAAGACTAGGGTTCTACGGGCAGTACTTC.

V is TRBV5-1 and J is TRBJ2-7, with unresolved D. V was shortened by 2 bases and J by 3 bases, with 15 bases between the two germline ends. Germline values: CDR1 SGHRS, CDR2 YFSETQ. CDR3 length equals 15 residues. The DNA of the CDR3 is TGCGCCAGCAGCTTAAACAGCCACCAAATCTACGAGCAGTACTTC. Amino acid sequence: CASSLNSHQIYEQYF.

CDR3 amino acids: CASSLWSATNEKLFF. The CDR3 nucleotides are TGTGCCAGCAGTTTATGGTCCGCAACTAATGAAAAACTGTTTTTT. The rearrangement links TRBV28 to TRBJ1-4; D is ambiguous. Trimming removed 0 bases at V and 0 bases at J, with 5 bases between. The CDR3 has 15 amino acids. Germline CDR1 reads MDHEN; CDR2 reads SYDVKM.

The rearrangement uses TRBV28 and TRBJ1-2, with a possible D match to TRBD1 (6 bases). The germline V gene encodes CDR1 MDHEN and CDR2 SYDVKM. V lost 9 bases to trimming and J lost 5 bases, with 13 bases between them. CDR3 size: 12 residues. The DNA of the CDR3 is TGTGCCAGTACTGGACAGATGTATGGCTACACCTTC. Amino acids: CASTGQMYGYTF.

This clonotype has just a few counts. The V gene is TRBV29-1, the J gene TRBJ1-6; 7 nucleotides line up with TRBD1. The CDR3 length is 13 residues. Germline V lookup: CDR1 SQVTM, CDR2 ANQGSEA. Trimming took 6 bases from V and 7 from J; bases not matched to a gene: 6. The CDR3 DNA follows: TGCAGCGTGAAACAGGGGTCCAATTCACCCCTCCACTTT. Amino acids: CSVKQGSNSPLHF. The complete variable domain, with remaining parts taken from reference TRBV29-1 and TRBJ1-6, reads SAVISQKPSRDICQRGTSLTIQCQVDSQVTMMFWYRQQPGQSLTLIATANQGSEATYESGFVIDKFPISRPNLTFSTLTVSNMSPEDSSIYLCSVKQGSNSPLHFGNGTRLTVT.

This clonotype has a count of ten or more. The genes are TRBV28 and TRBJ2-7; possible D gene TRBD1, 6 bases. CDR1 is MDHEN, CDR2 SYDVKM, per germline. V lost 5 bases and J lost 7, with 18 bases in between. There are 14 residues in the CDR3. The CDR3 region has the DNA TGTGCCAGCAGTCCCGACAGGCCTCTTTCAGAGCAGTACTTC. Residues: CASSPDRPLSEQYF.

The chain employs TRBV20-1 and TRBJ2-5, with 8 bases lining up with TRBD2. In germline, CDR1 is DFQATT, CDR2 SNEGSKA (reference sequence). Unmatched junction bases numbered 13, after V lost 3 bases and J lost 4 bases. The CDR3 is 16 residues long. The CDR3 sequence: CSAREVGGRTGETQYF. DNA for the CDR3: TGCAGTGCTAGGGAGGTGGGCGGGAGGACCGGAGAGACCCAGTACTTC.

The chain carries TRBV20-1 and TRBJ2-5; possible D gene TRBD2, 5 bases. The length of the CDR3 is 12 residues. Germline CDR1 DFQATT, CDR2 SNEGSKA (reference sequence). The CDR3: CSIEREKKTQYF. As DNA, the CDR3 is TGCAGCATAGAGAGGGAGAAAAAGACCCAGTACTTC.

The rearrangement links TRBV29-1 to TRBJ2-3; tentatively, D is TRBD1 (6 bases). The germline CDR1 and CDR2 sequences are SQVTM and ANQGSEA. V lost 4 bases and J 2 bases, leaving 13 bases between the germline ends. This CDR3 spans 14 amino acids. The CDR3: CSVGTRGNTDTQYF. CDR3 coding DNA: TGCAGCGTTGGGACAAGGGGGAACACAGATACGCAGTATTTT.

CDR3 protein: CASSPSGASYNEQFF. CDR3 bases: TGTGCCAGCAGCCCGTCGGGAGCATCCTACAATGAGCAGTTCTTC. The chain couples TRBV6-1 to TRBJ2-1, with TRBD2 as a possible D gene (6 bases). Germline V CDR1 and CDR2: MNHNS, SASEGT. The V end was cut by 6 bases, the J end by 1 base, with 13 bases between. This CDR3 contains 15 residues.

The J gene is TRBJ2-4, the V gene TRBV6-2 or TRBV6-3; 7 nucleotides agree with TRBD1. This CDR3 has 15 amino acids. V gave up 5 bases and J gave up 0 bases; unmatched junction bases: 4. The V gene's germline CDR1 is MNHEY and CDR2 SVGEGT. The CDR3: CASSRDSQAKNIQYF. The CDR3 DNA reads as TGTGCCAGCAGTAGGGACAGTCAAGCCAAAAACATTCAGTACTTC.